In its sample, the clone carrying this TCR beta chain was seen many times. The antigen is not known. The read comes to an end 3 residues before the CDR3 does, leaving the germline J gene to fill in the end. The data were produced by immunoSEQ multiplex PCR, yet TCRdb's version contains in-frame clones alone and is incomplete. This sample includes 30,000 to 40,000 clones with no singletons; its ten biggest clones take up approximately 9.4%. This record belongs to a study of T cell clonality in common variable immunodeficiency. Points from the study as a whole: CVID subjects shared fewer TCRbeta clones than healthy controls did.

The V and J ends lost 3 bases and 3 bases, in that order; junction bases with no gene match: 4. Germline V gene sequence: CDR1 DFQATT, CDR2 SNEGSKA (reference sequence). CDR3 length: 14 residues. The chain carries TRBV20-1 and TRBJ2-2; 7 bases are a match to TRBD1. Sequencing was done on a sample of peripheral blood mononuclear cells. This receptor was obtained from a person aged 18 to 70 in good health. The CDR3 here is CSAREGGYTGELFF. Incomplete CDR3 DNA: TGCAGTGCTAGGGAAGGGGGCTACACCGGGGAG.